This entry lists 30 T cell receptor beta chains sequenced from one sample in a study of regulatory dendritic cells for organ transplantation. Sequenced by immunoSEQ multiplex PCR; TCRdb stores in-frame clones only, minus some. The sample gives roughly 35,000 clones, about 89% of which show up once; more than 0.055% is in the top ten. The sample comprised naive CD4+ T cells from blood. The subset was: CD45RA+ naive T cells. The receptor set was obtained from a human donor in good health.

This clone was detected only once. This rearrangement joins TRBV11-2 to TRBJ2-2, with D unresolved. Trimming removed 0 bases at V and 7 bases at J, with 9 bases between. This CDR3 has 14 residues. Germline CDR1 SGHAT, CDR2 FQNNGV. The CDR3 sequence is CASSLDPGHGELFF. Here the CDR3 DNA reads TGTGCCAGCAGCTTAGATCCTGGGCACGGGGAGCTGTTTTTT.

The genes are TRBV7-3 and TRBJ2-1, with 11 nucleotides matching TRBD2. The V gene end was trimmed by 5 bases and the J gene end by 5 bases; junction bases not matched to a gene: 5. This CDR3 has 15 amino acids. From germline, CDR1 is SGHTA and CDR2 FQGTGA. Here the CDR3 DNA reads TGTGCCAGCAGCCGCCGGGGACTAGCGGACAATGAGCAGTTCTTC. Its translation: CASSRRGLADNEQFF.

Only a few counts were recorded for this clone. The chain uses TRBV27 and TRBJ1-2; D is possibly TRBD1 (5 bases). This CDR3 is 16 amino acids long. Per germline, CDR1 MNHEY and CDR2 SMNVEV (reference sequence). The ends were cut back, 5 bases at V and 2 bases at J, with 18 bases in the middle. The CDR3 nucleotides read TGTGCCAGCAGTCAAACGCGGGACGCGGAAAACTATGGCTACACCTTC. Translation: CASSQTRDAENYGYTF.

The V gene is TRBV5-1, the J gene TRBJ2-1; 7 nucleotides line up with TRBD2. Trimming took 1 base from V and 1 from J; bases not matched to a gene: 14. The CDR3 extends over 19 amino acids. Germline-derived CDR1 and CDR2 are SGHRS and YFSETQ. CDR3 DNA sequence: TGCGCCAGCAGCTTGTTCGGGGCGGGAGCTTATGTATCCTACAATGAGCAGTTCTTC. Its protein product is CASSLFGAGAYVSYNEQFF.

The chain couples TRBV9 to TRBJ2-3; D is tentatively TRBD1 or TRBD2 (5 bases each). The CDR3 totals 14 residues. Trimming took 5 bases from V and 0 from J, leaving 10 bases between them. Looked up from germline, CDR1 is SGDLS and CDR2 is YYNGEE. The CDR3 coding sequence is TGTGCCAGCAGGAGGGACGGGAGCACAGATACGCAGTATTTT. This encodes CASRRDGSTDTQYF. Full variable domain (missing parts from reference TRBV9 and TRBJ2-3): DSGVTQTPKHLITATGQRVTLRCSPRSGDLSVYWYQQSLDQGLQFLIQYYNGEERAKGNILERFSAQQFPDLHSELNLSSLELGDSALYFCASRRDGSTDTQYFGPGTRLTVL.

In its sample, this clone was seen once. The V gene is TRBV11-2, the J gene TRBJ2-7; 10 nucleotides agree with TRBD1. This CDR3 comprises 19 residues. The J segment lost 1 base and the V segment lost 3 bases, leaving 15 bases of the junction unmatched. The germline V gene encodes CDR1 SGHAT and CDR2 FQNNGV. CDR3 amino acids: CASSFFLSLRTGGSYEQYF. The CDR3 DNA reads as TGTGCCAGCAGCTTCTTTCTCTCTCTTCGGACAGGGGGGTCCTACGAGCAGTACTTC.

The chain employs TRBV4-1 and TRBJ2-1; weak D call: TRBD1 (6 bases). The CDR3 is 16 amino acids. V was clipped by 0 bases and J by 7 bases, with 16 bases between them. Germline values: CDR1 MGHRA, CDR2 YSYEKL. Here the CDR3 reads CASSQDFVGARNEQFF. Written as DNA, the CDR3 is TGCGCCAGCAGCCAAGATTTTGTGGGGGCGCGGAATGAGCAGTTCTTC.

The chain joins TRBV4-1 to TRBJ2-2; D tentatively reads TRBD1 or TRBD2 (5 bases each). V lost 2 bases, J lost 3 bases, and 10 bases lay in between. This CDR3 has 15 amino acids. Germline V gives CDR1 MGHRA, CDR2 YSYEKL. The CDR3 loop is CASSQTGTYTGELFF. CDR3 sequence (DNA): TGCGCCAGCAGCCAAACCGGGACGTACACCGGGGAGCTGTTTTTT.

V gene TRBV11-3 combines with J gene TRBJ2-2; 12 bases match TRBD2. V lost 3 bases to trimming and J lost 4 bases; unmatched junction nucleotides: 12. Germline lookup yields CDR1 SGHNT and CDR2 YENEEA. The CDR3 covers 19 residues. The CDR3 nucleotides read TGTGCCAGCAGCTTCGGCCTAACTAGCGGGGGGTCGGGCACCGGGGAGCTGTTTTTT. Translated: CASSFGLTSGGSGTGELFF.

The rearrangement uses TRBV10-2 and TRBJ2-7, with 8 bases that match TRBD1. CDR1 and CDR2 from the germline V gene are WSHSY and SAAADI. V lost 11 bases and J lost 7; bases outside the gene matches: 16. CDR3 length: 14 residues. The CDR3 loop is CAGSKSRTGYEQYF. CDR3 sequence (DNA): TGCGCCGGCTCGAAATCACGGACAGGGTATGAGCAGTACTTC.

For this clone: At one end, the junction sequence differs from germline, possibly due to a read error. V usage is TRBV7-7 and J usage is TRBJ2-2; possibly TRBD2 for D (6 bases). The CDR3 runs to 16 residues. Per germline, CDR1 SSHAT and CDR2 FNYEAQ (reference sequence). This chain's CDR3 is CASSFVLAPNTGELFF. The CDR3, as DNA: TGTGCTAGCAGCTTTGTCCTAGCGCCCAACACCGGGGAGCTGTTTTTT. Full variable domain (outside the CDR3, taken from reference TRBV7-7 and TRBJ2-2): GAGVSQSPRYKVTKRGQDVTLRCDPISSHATLYWYQQALGQGPEFLTYFNYEAQPDKSGLPSDRFSAERPEGSISTLTIQRTEQRDSAMYRCASSFVLAPNTGELFFGEGSRLTVL.

The chain has TRBV4-1 and TRBJ1-3, with a weak D call TRBD1 (5 bases). Trimming removed 3 bases at V and 10 bases at J, with 13 bases between. CDR1 is MGHRA and CDR2 is YSYEKL in the germline V gene. This CDR3 has 13 amino acids. This chain's CDR3 is CASSQGRSQTIYF. CDR3 bases: TGCGCCAGCAGCCAGGGACGTTCCCAGACCATATATTTT.

This sequence joins TRBV30 and TRBJ1-1, with D maybe TRBD1 (5 bases). V was clipped by 2 bases and J by 8 bases, with 12 bases between them. The CDR3 extends over 12 amino acids. Germline V lookup: CDR1 GTSNPN, CDR2 SVGIG (reference sequence). The CDR3 DNA follows: TGTGCCTGGAGTTTAGGGGCAGGGGAAGCTTTCTTT. As protein: CAWSLGAGEAFF.

The gene calls are TRBV4-2 and TRBJ2-5, with D possibly being TRBD1 (7 bases). This CDR3 contains 17 residues. V lost 4 bases to trimming and J lost 1 base, with 19 bases between them. Germline V gene sequence: CDR1 LGHNA, CDR2 YNFKEQ. The CDR3: CASSRSQGRLGQETQYF. The CDR3 DNA is TGTGCCAGCAGCCGTTCACAGGGGAGGCTGGGCCAAGAGACCCAGTACTTC.

This clone is a singleton in its sample. The rearrangement uses TRBV9 and TRBJ2-1, with D unclear. Trimming shortened V by 1 base and J by 6 bases, and 11 bases separated the two germline ends. Germline V lookup: CDR1 SGDLS, CDR2 YYNGEE. The CDR3 contains 14 residues. In nucleotides, the CDR3 is TGTGCCAGCAGCGTACGCGAGTCGGGCAATGAGCAGTTCTTC. This gives the protein CASSVRESGNEQFF.

The chain is built from TRBV6-5 and TRBJ1-2; D possibly corresponds to TRBD1 (5 bases). CDR3 length: 13 residues. Germline V lookup: CDR1 MNHEY, CDR2 SVGAGI. Deletions cut 6 bases from V and 8 bases from J, with 16 bases between. The CDR3 bases are TGTGCCAGCAGCCAGGAGGGGTTTGAAGGCTACACCTTC. Its protein is CASSQEGFEGYTF.

This clone was seen once. The J gene is TRBJ1-5, the V gene TRBV19; a possible D gene is TRBD1 (6 bases). V gave up 3 bases and J gave up 6 bases, with 15 bases separating them. Germline loops: CDR1 LNHDA, CDR2 SQIVND (reference sequence). CDR3 length equals 15 residues. CDR3 nucleotides: TGTGCCAGTAGTATCCGGCACAGGGAGGCTCAGCCCCAGCATTTT. Translation gives CASSIRHREAQPQHF. Filled out from reference TRBV19 and TRBJ1-5, the complete variable domain reads DGGITQSPKYLFRKEGQNVTLSCEQNLNHDAMYWYRQDPGQGLRLIYYSQIVNDFQKGDIAEGYSVSREKKESFPLTVTSAQKNPTAFYLCASSIRHREAQPQHFGDGTRLSIL.

The chain couples TRBV2 to TRBJ2-7; possibly TRBD2 for D (6 bases). CDR1 SNHLY and CDR2 FYNNEI come from the germline V gene. This CDR3 comprises 16 residues. V lost 4 bases and J lost 0, with 16 bases in between. The CDR3, as DNA: TGTGCCAGCAGTGGTCGTCGGGACTTCGTCTCCTACGAGCAGTACTTC. Amino acid sequence: CASSGRRDFVSYEQYF. Looking up the rest from reference TRBV2 and TRBJ2-7 gives the full variable domain: EPEVTQTPSHQVTQMGQEVILRCVPISNHLYFYWYRQILGQKVEFLVSFYNNEISEKSEIFDDQFSVERPDGSNFTLKIRSTKLEDSAMYFCASSGRRDFVSYEQYFGPGTRLTVT.

The rearrangement uses TRBV7-3 and TRBJ2-3; D is perhaps TRBD2 (6 bases). The CDR3 has 16 residues. Deletions cut 4 bases from V and 1 base from J, with 15 bases between. Germline loops: CDR1 SGHTA, CDR2 FQGTGA. CDR3 sequence: CASSSFGGARTDTQYF. For the CDR3, the DNA is TGTGCCAGCAGCTCCTTCGGAGGGGCGCGCACAGATACGCAGTATTTT. The full variable domain, with the rest looked up from reference TRBV7-3 and TRBJ2-3, is GAGVSQTPSNKVTEKGKYVELRCDPISGHTALYWYRQSLGQGPEFLIYFQGTGAADDSGLPNDRFFAVRPEGSVSTLKIQRTERGDSAVYLCASSSFGGARTDTQYFGPGTRLTVL.

The chain is built from TRBV6-5 and TRBJ2-7; tentative D call: TRBD1 (5 bases). The germline gives CDR1 MNHEY, CDR2 SVGAGI. The length of the CDR3 is 12 residues. The V gene lost 5 bases and the J gene lost 5 bases, with 10 bases spanning the gap. CDR3 region: CASSPGHHEQYF. In nucleotides, the CDR3 is TGTGCCAGCAGTCCAGGACATCACGAGCAGTACTTC.

The V and J genes are TRBV5-5 and TRBJ2-7; 11 bases agree with TRBD1. The germline V gene has CDR1 SGHKS and CDR2 YYEKEE (reference sequence). CDR3 length equals 17 residues. Trimming at V came to 3 bases and at J to 4 bases, leaving 12 bases not matched to a gene. CDR3 DNA sequence: TGTGCCAGCAGCTCCAGTGGGGGGACAGGGGGTAATTACGAGCAGTACTTC. As protein: CASSSSGGTGGNYEQYF.

Comments on this clone: The junction departs from the called germline gene at one end, perhaps through a read error. V and J are TRBV6-6 and TRBJ2-7, with TRBD1 matching over 7 bases. CDR3 size: 11 residues. CDR1 is MNHNY, CDR2 SVGAGI, per germline (reference sequence). The CDR3 DNA is TGTGCCAGCAGTGACCGACAGGGACAAAACTTC. Amino acid sequence: CASSDRQGQNF.

The rearrangement links TRBV30 to TRBJ1-2, with 9 bases matching TRBD1. Trimming removed 2 bases from V and 3 bases from J; junction bases left unmatched: 13. Germline assignment: CDR1 GTSNPN and CDR2 SVGIG (reference sequence). The CDR3 covers 17 residues. The CDR3 is CAWSYSGQGHRDYGYTF. The CDR3 nucleotides read TGTGCCTGGAGTTATTCGGGACAGGGCCACCGAGACTATGGCTACACCTTC.

The genes are TRBV5-4 and TRBJ2-5; 7 bases fit TRBD2. V gave up 3 bases and J gave up 4 bases; unmatched junction bases: 6. The CDR3 consists of 14 residues. Germline values: CDR1 SGHNT, CDR2 YYREEE (reference sequence). CDR3 DNA sequence: TGTGCCAGCAGCTACCGGGACTACGCAGAGACCCAGTACTTC. It encodes CASSYRDYAETQYF.

The chain is built from TRBV10-1 and TRBJ2-3; D remains unclear. There are 14 residues in the CDR3. V was cut by 6 bases and J by 0 bases, with 10 bases left in between. Germline values: CDR1 WNHNN, CDR2 SYGVQD (reference sequence). The CDR3 bases are TGCGCCAGCAGCTATTATAGAAGCACAGATACGCAGTATTTT. Its protein product is CASSYYRSTDTQYF.

The chain recombines TRBV4-2 with TRBJ2-5, with 7 bases lining up with TRBD2. The J call may be in error: the DNA end matches TRBJ2-7 better. CDR3 length: 16 residues. The germline V gene has CDR1 LGHNA and CDR2 YNFKEQ. This CDR3 reads CASSQLGGGTAYEQYF. The CDR3 DNA reads TGTGCCAGCAGCCAACTAGGCGGGGGAACCGCCTACGAGCAGTACTTC.

CDR3 residues: CASSQESRGAPYEQYF. CDR3 in DNA: TGTGCCAGCAGCCAAGAGTCCCGCGGGGCCCCTTACGAGCAGTACTTC. The J gene is TRBJ2-7, the V gene TRBV14, with a possible D match to TRBD2 (6 bases). This CDR3 is 16 amino acids long. Trimming left V 0 bases short and J 4 bases short, with 16 bases between. Germline V gene sequence: CDR1 SGHDN, CDR2 FVKESK.

V and J are TRBV28 and TRBJ1-5; 7 bases are a match to TRBD1. CDR1 MDHEN and CDR2 SYDVKM come from the germline V gene. The CDR3 totals 14 residues. The J segment lost 0 bases and the V segment lost 7 bases, leaving 3 bases of the junction unmatched. For the CDR3, the DNA is TGTGCCAGCACCTCAGGGGGTAGCAATCAGCCCCAGCATTTT. As protein: CASTSGGSNQPQHF.

The chain uses TRBV29-1 and TRBJ2-1; TRBD2 is a possible D gene (5 bases). This CDR3 spans 16 amino acids. V lost 5 bases and J 0 bases, leaving 17 bases between the germline ends. Germline V lookup: CDR1 SQVTM, CDR2 ANQGSEA. CDR3 residues: CSVRGGPKSSYNEQFF. As DNA, the CDR3 is TGCAGCGTTCGCGGCGGGCCCAAGAGCTCCTACAATGAGCAGTTCTTC.

The V gene is TRBV19, the J gene TRBJ1-4; perhaps TRBD1 as D (6 bases). CDR3 size: 15 residues. V lost 8 bases and J 4 bases, leaving 17 bases between the germline ends. Germline V CDR1 and CDR2: LNHDA, SQIVND (reference sequence). CDR3 bases: TGTGCCAGTGTCCCGGGGGGCGCGGTTAATGAAAAACTGTTTTTT. Translation gives CASVPGGAVNEKLFF. The full variable domain, rest sourced from reference TRBV19 and TRBJ1-4, is DGGITQSPKYLFRKEGQNVTLSCEQNLNHDAMYWYRQDPGQGLRLIYYSQIVNDFQKGDIAEGYSVSREKKESFPLTVTSAQKNPTAFYLCASVPGGAVNEKLFFGSGTQLSVL.